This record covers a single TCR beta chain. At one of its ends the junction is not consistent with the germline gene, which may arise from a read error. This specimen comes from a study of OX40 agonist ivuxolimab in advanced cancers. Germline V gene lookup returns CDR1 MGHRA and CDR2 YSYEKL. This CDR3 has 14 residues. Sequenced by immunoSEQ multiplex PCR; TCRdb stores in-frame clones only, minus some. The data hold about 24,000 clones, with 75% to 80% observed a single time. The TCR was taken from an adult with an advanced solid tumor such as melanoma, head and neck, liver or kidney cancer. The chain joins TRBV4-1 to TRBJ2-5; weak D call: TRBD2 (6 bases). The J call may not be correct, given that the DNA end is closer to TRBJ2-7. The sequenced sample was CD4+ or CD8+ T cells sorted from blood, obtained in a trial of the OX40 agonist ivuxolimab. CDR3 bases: TGTGCCAGCAGCCAAGCATCGGGAGTCTACGAGCAGTACTTC. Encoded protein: CASSQASGVYEQYF.